Presented here are 19 T cell receptor beta chains from one specimen sequenced in a study of T cell clonotyping in hematopoietic cell transplantation. Produced via immunoSEQ multiplex PCR; TCRdb's table is partial and in-frame only. The sample records roughly 44,000 clones, 85% being singletons. Documented time point: recipient sample about 28 days before transplant, after cytoreduction. The sample was peripheral blood mononuclear cells, taken before stem cell transplant. The receptors derive from a man between 60 and 75 years old with acute myeloid leukemia. Some clones in this sample may be carry-over from other donors' samples.

This chain links TRBV4-3 with TRBJ1-2; D is possibly TRBD1 (6 bases). Trimming removed 2 bases from V and 8 bases from J, with 15 bases in between. Germline V CDR1 and CDR2: LGHNA, YSLEER. This CDR3 contains 14 residues. The DNA for the CDR3 is TGCGCCAGCAGCCAACCCGACAGGTTGGGAGGCTACACCTTC. It specifies CASSQPDRLGGYTF.

The rearrangement joins TRBV29-1 to TRBJ2-1, with TRBD1 matching over 9 bases. With 3 bases clipped from V and 7 bases from J, the junction kept 4 bases outside the gene matches. The CDR3 length is 13 residues. In germline, CDR1 is SQVTM, CDR2 ANQGSEA. CDR3 loop: CSVDRTGVNEQFF. The CDR3 bases are TGCAGCGTTGACCGGACAGGGGTGAATGAGCAGTTCTTC.

This clone was seen once. The gene calls are TRBV2 and TRBJ1-2, with D possibly being TRBD1 (5 bases). CDR1 SNHLY and CDR2 FYNNEI come from the germline V gene. This CDR3 spans 13 amino acids. V was trimmed by 8 bases and J by 6 bases, leaving 16 bases between them. CDR3 region: CASLARDRDGYTF. CDR3 DNA: TGTGCCAGCCTTGCTAGGGACCGGGATGGCTACACCTTC.

The J gene is TRBJ2-5, the V gene TRBV19; tentatively, D is TRBD2 (6 bases). V lost 6 bases to trimming and J lost 2 bases, with 13 bases between them. This CDR3 spans 14 amino acids. Per the germline V gene, CDR1 is LNHDA and CDR2 is SQIVND (reference sequence). DNA of the CDR3: TGTGCCAGTAGCGCCCGGAGGGGTCAAGAGACCCAGTACTTC. It codes for CASSARRGQETQYF.

The chain employs TRBV5-4 and TRBJ1-4; no firm D call. The CDR3 extends over 14 amino acids. Trimming took off 0 bases at V and 5 bases at J, with 8 bases between the two ends. Germline V gene data show CDR1 as SGHNT and CDR2 as YYREEE (reference sequence). In DNA form, the CDR3 reads TGTGCCAGCAGCTTGGCCTCCGGGAATGAAAAACTGTTTTTT. As protein: CASSLASGNEKLFF.

The chain couples TRBV9 to TRBJ1-1; TRBD1 matches at 7 bases. The CDR3 is 14 residues long. Germline CDR1 is SGDLS and CDR2 is YYNGEE. V dropped 4 bases and J dropped 3; count of bases not matched to a gene: 6. In DNA form, the CDR3 reads TGTGCCAGCAGCATAGGGGGCCGGGACACTGAAGCTTTCTTT. This gives the protein CASSIGGRDTEAFF.

J is TRBJ1-6 and V is TRBV7-9; no clear D. Between the trimmed V and J ends, which lost 6 bases and 8 bases, there was a span of 14 bases. The CDR3 extends over 14 amino acids. The germline CDR1 and CDR2 sequences are SEHNR and FQNEAQ (reference sequence). CDR3 protein: CASRHWVTDSPLHF. The CDR3 region has the DNA TGTGCCAGCAGGCATTGGGTGACGGATTCACCCCTCCACTTT.

In its sample, this clone was seen a few times. The chain links TRBV5-1 to TRBJ2-7; tentatively, D is TRBD2 (5 bases). V was shortened by 1 base and J by 3 bases, with 8 bases between the two germline ends. The CDR3 has 13 amino acids. CDR1 is SGHRS and CDR2 is YFSETQ in the germline V gene. CDR3 sequence reads: CASSLSGDYEQYF. The DNA of the CDR3 is TGCGCCAGCAGCTTGTCCGGGGACTACGAGCAGTACTTC.

The chain has TRBV10-3 and TRBJ1-3; no clear D. Trimming removed 6 bases from V and 0 bases from J, with 18 bases in between. In germline, CDR1 is ENHRY, CDR2 SYGVKD. The CDR3 is made up of 17 amino acids. CDR3 region: CAIRMFMVLISGNTIYF. The CDR3 coding sequence is TGTGCCATCAGGATGTTTATGGTTCTAATCTCTGGAAACACCATATATTTT.

The CDR3 DNA sequence: TGCGCCAGCAGCCTAGACAGCCGAGCCAACTATGGCTACACCTTC. Protein product: CASSLDSRANYGYTF. The gene calls are TRBV4-3 and TRBJ1-2, with D maybe TRBD1 (5 bases). The CDR3 runs to 15 residues. V was trimmed by 4 bases and J by 2 bases, leaving 14 bases between them. Germline CDR1 is LGHNA and CDR2 is YSLEER.

This chain links TRBV29-1 with TRBJ2-3; D call uncertain. CDR3 length: 12 amino acids. In germline, CDR1 is SQVTM, CDR2 ANQGSEA. Trimming shortened V by 4 bases and J by 0 bases, and 5 bases separated the two germline ends. CDR3 protein: CSVVGSTDTQYF. The CDR3 DNA reads as TGCAGCGTTGTTGGGAGCACAGATACGCAGTATTTT.

This clone was seen only a few times. The rearrangement links TRBV7-2 to TRBJ2-2, with TRBD2 as a possible D gene (6 bases). The CDR3 has 16 residues. V was shortened by 1 base and J by 3 bases, with 12 bases between the two germline ends. Germline V CDR1 and CDR2: SGHTA, FQGNSA. The CDR3: CASSLGFRLDTGELFF. DNA of the CDR3: TGTGCCAGCAGCTTAGGGTTCAGACTAGACACCGGGGAGCTGTTTTTT.

The CDR3 DNA reads TGTGCCAGCAGCTTAAATCCAGGGGAGGGAACTGAAGCTTTCTTT. Protein: CASSLNPGEGTEAFF. V gene TRBV7-3 combines with J gene TRBJ1-1, with a weak D call TRBD1 (6 bases). Germline values: CDR1 SGHTA, CDR2 FQGTGA. V was cut by 1 base and J by 5 bases, with 14 bases left in between. This CDR3 has 15 residues.

The CDR3 spells CASSARTGGTDTQYF. The CDR3 DNA sequence: TGTGCCAGCAGCGCCCGGACAGGGGGCACAGATACGCAGTATTTT. The V call is TRBV9, the J call TRBJ2-3; TRBD1 agrees at 9 bases. This CDR3 has 15 residues. Germline values: CDR1 SGDLS, CDR2 YYNGEE. The V gene end was trimmed by 3 bases and the J gene end by 1 base; junction bases not matched to a gene: 3.

This chain's CDR3 is CASSSSDGEQYF. The CDR3 bases are TGTGCCAGCAGCAGCAGTGATGGCGAGCAGTACTTC. The V call is TRBV7-3, the J call TRBJ2-7; D call uncertain. This CDR3 comprises 12 residues. V was shortened by 5 bases and J by 6 bases, with 11 bases between the two germline ends. Per the germline V gene, CDR1 is SGHTA and CDR2 is FQGTGA.

The chain's CDR3 is CASSQPTTGGDEQYF. CDR3 sequence (DNA): TGCGCCAGCAGCCAGCCAACGACAGGGGGCGACGAGCAGTACTTC. This rearrangement joins TRBV4-1 to TRBJ2-7; 10 bases are a match to TRBD1. The CDR3 runs 15 residues. Germline values: CDR1 MGHRA, CDR2 YSYEKL. V trimming: 3 bases; J trimming: 5 bases; junction bases outside the gene matches: 7.

This clone was seen once. This sequence joins TRBV2 and TRBJ2-4; D is unclear. V was trimmed by 6 bases and J by 3 bases, leaving 15 bases between them. Germline CDR1 and CDR2: SNHLY and FYNNEI. The length of the CDR3 is 15 residues. The CDR3 DNA sequence: TGTGCCAGCAGAGAGAGCTTTATTTTCAAAAACATTCAGTACTTC. Translating it yields CASRESFIFKNIQYF.

The chain uses TRBV29-1 and TRBJ2-1; no clear D. The CDR3 extends over 15 amino acids. Per germline, CDR1 SQVTM and CDR2 ANQGSEA. V was clipped by 2 bases and J by 8 bases, with 19 bases between them. CDR3 protein: CSVEPLGYWTDEQFF. In DNA, the CDR3 is TGCAGCGTTGAACCCCTCGGATATTGGACGGATGAGCAGTTCTTC.

This chain uses TRBV7-6 with TRBJ2-5; 9 bases match TRBD1. Trimming removed 5 bases from V and 5 bases from J; junction bases left unmatched: 6. The germline gives CDR1 SGHVS, CDR2 FNYEAQ. The CDR3 totals 14 residues. The CDR3, as DNA: TGTGCCAGCAGCATCGACAGGGGGAGGGAGACCCAGTACTTC. It encodes CASSIDRGRETQYF.